These 26 T cell receptor beta chains originate from one sample sequenced in a study of T cells after yellow fever vaccination. TCRdb re-derived calls from the 5' RACE reads in MiXCR, one entry per CDR3 protein. The sample gives a few hundred thousand distinct CDR3 sequences, about 4% of which show up once; around 23% is in the top ten. The starting material was PBMCs, obtained 5 days after the yellow fever booster vaccination. Receptor source: a man aged 18 to 30 who received the YFV17D yellow fever vaccine.

The J gene is TRBJ1-4, the V gene TRBV6-2 or TRBV6-3, with D tentatively TRBD1 (5 bases). From germline, CDR1 is MNHEY and CDR2 SVGEGT. V lost 7 bases and J lost 8, with 14 bases in between. The CDR3 consists of 13 residues. The chain's CDR3 is CASNDSRREKLFF. DNA of the CDR3: TGTGCCAGCAACGACAGCCGGCGGGAAAAACTGTTTTTT.

This clonotype was found a few times. J is TRBJ1-6 and V is TRBV20-1; TRBD1 might be the D (5 bases). The germline gives CDR1 DFQATT, CDR2 SNEGSKA (reference sequence). Trimming pared 3 bases from V and 9 bases from J, leaving 9 bases between. This CDR3 has 12 amino acids. The CDR3 is CSASPDTSPLHF. Written as DNA, the CDR3 is TGCAGTGCTAGTCCGGACACTTCACCCCTCCACTTT.

The rearrangement links TRBV4-1 to TRBJ1-4; D call uncertain. V lost 2 bases, J lost 8 bases, and 15 bases lay in between. The CDR3 runs to 15 residues. The germline V gene encodes CDR1 MGHRA and CDR2 YSYEKL. The CDR3 is CASSQKYLDPEKLFF. The CDR3 region has the DNA TGCGCCAGCAGCCAAAAATACCTCGACCCGGAAAAACTGTTTTTT.

J is TRBJ2-5 and V is TRBV28, with 11 bases lining up with TRBD2. V lost 2 bases, J lost 1 base, and 12 bases stayed unmatched. The CDR3 sequence is 19 residues long. The germline V gene encodes CDR1 MDHEN and CDR2 SYDVKM. CDR3 residues: CASSLLMLAGGLFQETQYF. The CDR3 DNA is TGTGCCAGCAGTTTACTCATGCTAGCGGGGGGACTATTCCAAGAGACCCAGTACTTC.

The rearrangement links TRBV6-2 or TRBV6-3 to TRBJ1-1; maybe TRBD1 (5 bases). The CDR3 sequence is 17 residues long. Trimming left V 2 bases short and J 0 bases short, with 16 bases between. The V gene's germline CDR1 is MNHEY and CDR2 SVGEGT. In nucleotides, the CDR3 is TGTGCCAGCAGTTACGGGCCTGTTCGGGGGATGAACACTGAAGCTTTCTTT. Its translation: CASSYGPVRGMNTEAFF.

The sample holds many counts of this clonotype. J is TRBJ2-7 and V is TRBV5-1; unclear D gene. V dropped 1 base and J dropped 2 bases, with 10 bases sitting between them. The CDR3 length is 14 residues. In germline, CDR1 is SGHRS, CDR2 YFSETQ. For the CDR3, the DNA is TGCGCCAGCAGCTTGAATCAATGGACCTACGAGCAGTACTTC. Protein sequence: CASSLNQWTYEQYF.

The chain joins TRBV20-1 to TRBJ2-7, with no clear D. This CDR3 is built from 12 residues. V was clipped by 4 bases and J by 3 bases, with 10 bases between them. CDR1 is DFQATT, CDR2 SNEGSKA, per germline (reference sequence). The CDR3 sequence is CSAKSDGYEQYV. The CDR3 region has the DNA TGCAGTGCTAAGTCGGACGGCTACGAGCAGTACGTC.

This clonotype was seen repeatedly, ten times or more. The V and J genes are TRBV7-2 and TRBJ2-5; 8 bases are shared with TRBD2. Germline V gene sequence: CDR1 SGHTA, CDR2 FQGNSA. The CDR3 extends over 15 amino acids. V lost 3 bases to trimming and J lost 3 bases; unmatched junction nucleotides: 6. The CDR3 loop is CASSFGSGGEETQYF. The CDR3, as DNA: TGTGCCAGCAGCTTTGGGAGCGGGGGTGAAGAGACCCAGTACTTC.

This chain joins TRBV4-3 and TRBJ1-1; 8 bases map to TRBD1. The CDR3 length is 15 residues. The V gene's germline CDR1 is LGHNA and CDR2 YSLEER. V gave up 1 base and J gave up 1 base; unmatched junction bases: 2. The CDR3 region has the DNA TGCGCCAGCAGCCAAGGGGACAGGTCGAACACTGAAGCTTTCTTT. Translating it yields CASSQGDRSNTEAFF.

DNA for the CDR3: TGCAGTGCTAGAGGTGCTGGCACAGATACGCAGTATTTT. It is translated as CSARGAGTDTQYF. This rearrangement joins TRBV20-1 to TRBJ2-3; D gene ambiguous. The length of the CDR3 is 13 residues. With 1 base removed from V and 1 base from J, the gap between germline ends came to 6 bases. Germline V gives CDR1 DFQATT, CDR2 SNEGSKA (reference sequence).

The chain joins TRBV5-1 to TRBJ2-3; D gene uncertain. Germline CDR1 and CDR2: SGHRS and YFSETQ. The CDR3 extends over 14 amino acids. V dropped 5 bases and J dropped 0 bases, with 10 bases sitting between them. The CDR3 is CASRPATSTDTQYF. DNA of the CDR3: TGCGCCAGCAGGCCGGCGACGAGCACAGATACGCAGTATTTT.

The chain has TRBV19 and TRBJ1-5; D perhaps matches TRBD1 (6 bases). This CDR3 contains 18 residues. Germline CDR1 LNHDA, CDR2 SQIVND (reference sequence). Trimming removed 3 bases at V and 3 bases at J, with 21 bases between. Here the CDR3 reads CASSIRDTHGGFNQPQHF. CDR3 nucleotides: TGTGCCAGTAGTATCCGGGACACTCACGGTGGGTTCAATCAGCCCCAGCATTTT.

This clonotype was seen many times. This rearrangement joins TRBV5-1 to TRBJ2-3; 12 nucleotides agree with TRBD2. The CDR3 has 14 residues. Germline V gene sequence: CDR1 SGHRS, CDR2 YFSETQ. After removal of 4 bases from V and 6 bases from J, the junction contained 3 bases not matched to a gene. The CDR3 nucleotides are TGCGCCAGCAGCCCGACTAGCGGGGGTGATACGCAGTATTTT. Protein product: CASSPTSGGDTQYF.

This clonotype was counted a few times. V and J are TRBV13 and TRBJ2-3; D not resolved. CDR3 size: 13 residues. The germline CDR1 and CDR2 sequences are PRHDT and FYEKMQ (reference sequence). V lost 3 bases, J lost 3 bases, and 7 bases lay in between. The CDR3 sequence is CASSFTYTDTQYF. CDR3 bases: TGTGCCAGCAGCTTTACCTATACAGATACGCAGTATTTT.

This clonotype was picked up many times. This chain connects TRBV28 to TRBJ2-1, with D unresolved. V lost 2 bases and J lost 7, with 6 bases in between. The CDR3 is 12 residues long. Germline values: CDR1 MDHEN, CDR2 SYDVKM. Written as DNA, the CDR3 is TGTGCCAGCAGTTTAGCCGGGAATGAGCAGTTCTTC. It specifies CASSLAGNEQFF.

This clonotype was observed a handful of times. This chain connects TRBV6-6 to TRBJ1-2, with TRBD1 matching over 11 bases. The CDR3 sequence is 14 residues long. Germline CDR1 and CDR2: MNHNY and SVGAGI (reference sequence). The J segment lost 8 bases and the V segment lost 6 bases, leaving 8 bases of the junction unmatched. The chain's CDR3 is CASSPRTGGQGYTF. CDR3 nucleotide sequence: TGTGCCAGCAGCCCTCGGACAGGGGGCCAAGGCTACACCTTC.

This clonotype was seen only a few times. The chain recombines TRBV18 with TRBJ1-1; TRBD1 is a possible D gene (5 bases). V lost 2 bases, J lost 6 bases, and 13 bases lay in between. CDR3 length equals 14 residues. Germline V gives CDR1 KGHSH, CDR2 LQKENI. In DNA, the CDR3 is TGTGCCAGCTCACCAGGCCGAGGGGACCCTGAAGCTTTCTTT. Protein product: CASSPGRGDPEAFF.

The rearrangement uses TRBV18 and TRBJ1-4; a weak D match, TRBD1 (6 bases). The CDR3 is made up of 15 amino acids. V dropped 2 bases and J dropped 7 bases, with 14 bases sitting between them. Germline CDR1 is KGHSH and CDR2 is LQKENI. The CDR3 sequence is CASSPSRGDGEKLFF. The CDR3 DNA is TGTGCCAGCTCACCATCCAGGGGCGACGGTGAAAAACTGTTTTTT.

The CDR3, as DNA: TGTGCCAGTGAGGGTGAAAAACTGTTTTTT. Its protein is CASEGEKLFF. The chain uses TRBV28 and TRBJ1-4; no definite D call. CDR1 MDHEN and CDR2 SYDVKM come from the germline V gene. V was trimmed by 9 bases and J by 7 bases, leaving 6 bases between them. This CDR3 has 10 residues.

This clonotype was recorded at least ten times. The V and J genes are TRBV7-9 and TRBJ2-3; D gene unclear. Germline lookup yields CDR1 SEHNR and CDR2 FQNEAQ (reference sequence). The CDR3 extends over 15 amino acids. Trimming stripped 5 bases from V and 0 bases from J, with 12 bases between. CDR3 DNA sequence: TGTGCCAGCAGCCGGGTACGGTCTAGCACAGATACGCAGTATTTT. It translates to CASSRVRSSTDTQYF.

This clonotype was counted at least ten times. The chain employs TRBV20-1 and TRBJ1-5; perhaps TRBD1 as D (6 bases). CDR3 length equals 14 residues. Germline assignment: CDR1 DFQATT and CDR2 SNEGSKA (reference sequence). V lost 5 bases and J lost 9, with 20 bases in between. CDR3 region: CSAPQEGGFRPQHF. CDR3 nucleotide sequence: TGCAGTGCTCCTCAGGAAGGGGGATTCCGGCCCCAGCATTTT.

The rearrangement uses TRBV4-3 and TRBJ1-2; D unresolved. The CDR3 covers 17 residues. Between the trimmed V and J ends, which lost 0 bases and 7 bases, there was a span of 21 bases. Germline-derived CDR1 and CDR2 are LGHNA and YSLEER. As DNA, the CDR3 is TGCGCCAGCAGCCAAGATGGTTGGACGGGAACGAACCTTGGCTACACCTTC. This gives the protein CASSQDGWTGTNLGYTF.

Many counts were recorded for this clonotype. The V gene is TRBV6-1, the J gene TRBJ1-1, with a weak D call TRBD1 (6 bases). V was trimmed by 4 bases and J by 3 bases, leaving 12 bases between them. CDR1 is MNHNS, CDR2 SASEGT, per germline. CDR3 size: 14 residues. The CDR3 here is CASSARQADTEAFF. DNA of the CDR3: TGTGCCAGCAGTGCGAGACAGGCCGACACTGAAGCTTTCTTT.

In its sample, this clonotype was seen a few times. The V call is TRBV5-4, the J call TRBJ2-5; 7 positions agree with TRBD1. CDR1 and CDR2 from the germline V gene are SGHNT and YYREEE (reference sequence). V dropped 3 bases and J dropped 5; count of bases not matched to a gene: 4. CDR3 size: 13 residues. The CDR3 DNA sequence: TGTGCCAGCAGCTGGGACAGTGAGGAGACCCAGTACTTC. Translating it yields CASSWDSEETQYF.

This clonotype was observed many times. The V gene is TRBV24-1, the J gene TRBJ2-1, with no clear D. Trimming stripped 2 bases from V and 5 bases from J, with 6 bases between. Germline lookup yields CDR1 KGHDR and CDR2 SFDVKD. This CDR3 contains 13 residues. The DNA of the CDR3 is TGTGCCACCAGTGATTCTCTAGACAATGAGCAGTTCTTC. Residues: CATSDSLDNEQFF.

This clonotype was observed a few times. The genes are TRBV6-5 and TRBJ2-3; D remains unclear. CDR1 is MNHEY, CDR2 SVGAGI, per germline. V lost 2 bases and J lost 6, with 12 bases in between. The CDR3 consists of 14 residues. The CDR3 region is CASSYRTDTDTQYF. CDR3 nucleotide sequence: TGTGCCAGCAGTTACCGCACAGACACGGATACGCAGTATTTT.